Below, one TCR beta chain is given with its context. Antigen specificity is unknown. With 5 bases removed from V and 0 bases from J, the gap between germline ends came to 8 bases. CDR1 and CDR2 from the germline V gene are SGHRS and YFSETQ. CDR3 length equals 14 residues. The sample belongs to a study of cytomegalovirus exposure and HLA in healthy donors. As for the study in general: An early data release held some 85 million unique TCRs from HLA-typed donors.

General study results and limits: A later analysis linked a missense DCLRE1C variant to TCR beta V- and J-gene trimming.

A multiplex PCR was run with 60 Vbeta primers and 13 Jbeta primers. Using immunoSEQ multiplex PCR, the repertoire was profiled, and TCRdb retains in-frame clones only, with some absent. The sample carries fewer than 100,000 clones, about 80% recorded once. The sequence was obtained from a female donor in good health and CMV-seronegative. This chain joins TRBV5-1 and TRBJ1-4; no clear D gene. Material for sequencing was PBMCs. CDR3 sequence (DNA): TGCGCCAGCAGTTCGGGAGCAACTAATGAAAAACTGTTTTTT. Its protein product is CASSSGATNEKLFF.